This T cell receptor beta chain was captured by sequencing in a study of T cell changes during pregnancy in multiple sclerosis. The protocol was immunoSEQ multiplex PCR, while the TCRdb copy is restricted to in-frame clones and leaves out a portion. This table has about 100,000 clones, 75% to 95% appearing once. Only one count was recorded for this clone. CDR3 length equals 17 residues. V dropped 1 base and J dropped 8; count of bases not matched to a gene: 9. Germline lookup yields CDR1 LNHDA and CDR2 SQIVND (reference sequence). Specimen: peripheral blood, collected in the second trimester of pregnancy. The chain joins TRBV19 to TRBJ2-2, with TRBD2 identical over 11 bases. The TCR sequence derives from a female donor with multiple sclerosis, enrolled in a pregnancy study. The DNA for the CDR3 is TGTGCCAGTAGTATAGCCAAACTAGCGGGAGATATGGGGGAGCTGTTTTTT. This translates into CASSIAKLAGDMGELFF.